This passage covers 21 T cell receptor beta chains from one sample sequenced in a study of T cells in tuberculosis. The table came from immunoSEQ multiplex PCR; TCRdb's copy has only in-frame clones and leaves some out. The sample has 35,000 to 40,000 clones; around 93% are singletons. Sequenced sample: PBMCs. All receptors derive from a donor aged 5 to 30 with latent tuberculosis or without tuberculosis infection. Some clones in this sample may be carry-over from other donors' samples.

This chain links TRBV11-2 with TRBJ2-5; maybe TRBD1 (6 bases). Per the germline V gene, CDR1 is SGHAT and CDR2 is FQNNGV. The ends were cut back, 3 bases at V and 2 bases at J, with 10 bases in the middle. The CDR3 length is 14 residues. The CDR3 sequence: CASSFGQIQETQYF. DNA of the CDR3: TGTGCCAGCAGCTTTGGACAGATTCAAGAGACCCAGTACTTC.

The genes are TRBV19 and TRBJ2-2; 7 bases align to TRBD1. The trim removed 3 bases at V and 7 bases at J, leaving 8 bases unmatched. The CDR3 totals 15 residues. Germline CDR1 is LNHDA and CDR2 is SQIVND (reference sequence). CDR3 nucleotides: TGTGCCAGTAGTATGATGACAGGGCAAGACGGGGAGCTGTTTTTT. The encoded protein is CASSMMTGQDGELFF. Full variable domain (outside the CDR3, taken from reference TRBV19 and TRBJ2-2): DGGITQSPKYLFRKEGQNVTLSCEQNLNHDAMYWYRQDPGQGLRLIYYSQIVNDFQKGDIAEGYSVSREKKESFPLTVTSAQKNPTAFYLCASSMMTGQDGELFFGEGSRLTVL.

CDR3 in amino acids: CASSYSLDLNYGYTF. The CDR3 DNA sequence: TGTGCCAGCAGTTACTCGTTGGACTTAAACTATGGCTACACCTTC. This chain connects TRBV6-5 to TRBJ1-2; D gene ambiguous. Germline-derived CDR1 and CDR2 are MNHEY and SVGAGI. With 0 bases removed from V and 2 bases from J, the gap between germline ends came to 10 bases. This CDR3 comprises 15 residues.

This rearrangement joins TRBV4-1 to TRBJ2-5; TRBD2 matches 12 bases. This CDR3 contains 16 residues. Looked up from germline, CDR1 is MGHRA and CDR2 is YSYEKL. The trim removed 0 bases at V and 7 bases at J, leaving 6 bases unmatched. CDR3 loop: CASSQETSGGVGTQYF. Here the CDR3 DNA reads TGCGCCAGCAGCCAAGAGACTAGCGGGGGCGTAGGGACCCAGTACTTC.

This rearrangement joins TRBV18 to TRBJ1-3; D call uncertain. The CDR3 contains 16 residues. V was trimmed by 3 bases and J by 3 bases, leaving 15 bases between them. Germline CDR1 and CDR2: KGHSH and LQKENI. Here the CDR3 reads CASSPLQSGVGNTIYF. For the CDR3, the DNA is TGTGCCAGCTCACCTCTTCAGTCCGGGGTTGGAAACACCATATATTTT. The entire variable domain, with the rest obtained from reference TRBV18 and TRBJ1-3, is as follows: NAGVMQNPRHLVRRRGQEARLRCSPMKGHSHVYWYRQLPEEGLKFMVYLQKENIIDESGMPKERFSAEFPKEGPSILRIQQVVRGDSAAYFCASSPLQSGVGNTIYFGEGSWLTVV.

V and J are TRBV27 and TRBJ2-2, with 9 bases lining up with TRBD1. Germline lookup yields CDR1 MNHEY and CDR2 SMNVEV (reference sequence). V lost 7 bases and J lost 2; bases outside the gene matches: 8. The CDR3 is made up of 16 amino acids. CDR3 amino acids: CASIKGDRVNTGELFF. DNA of the CDR3: TGTGCCAGCATCAAAGGGGACAGGGTTAACACCGGGGAGCTGTTTTTT.

The gene calls are TRBV6-6 and TRBJ1-2, with TRBD1 identical over 8 bases. This CDR3 comprises 12 residues. Unmatched junction bases numbered 3, after V lost 8 bases and J lost 4 bases. CDR1 is MNHNY, CDR2 SVGAGI, per germline (reference sequence). The CDR3 protein is CASAGTGYGYTF. The CDR3 DNA is TGTGCCAGCGCCGGGACAGGCTATGGCTACACCTTC.

The gene calls are TRBV11-2 and TRBJ2-7; D is unclear. CDR1 is SGHAT and CDR2 is FQNNGV in the germline V gene. The CDR3 has 13 amino acids. The V gene lost 4 bases and the J gene lost 7 bases, with 14 bases spanning the gap. This CDR3 reads CASSSNQAIEQYF. CDR3 nucleotide sequence: TGTGCCAGCAGCTCTAACCAGGCTATTGAGCAGTACTTC.

This rearrangement joins TRBV7-8 to TRBJ2-7; 8 nucleotides line up with TRBD2. This CDR3 spans 17 amino acids. Germline CDR1 and CDR2: SGHVS and FQNEAQ. V gave up 1 base and J gave up 2 bases; unmatched junction bases: 10. CDR3 DNA sequence: TGTGCCAGCAGCTTAGGTCCGAACGGGGGGGGGACCTACGAGCAGTACGTC. It translates to CASSLGPNGGGTYEQYV.

This chain uses TRBV25-1 with TRBJ2-3; TRBD1 matches at 7 bases. The germline V gene has CDR1 MGHDK and CDR2 SYGVNS. J was trimmed by 2 bases and V by 2 bases; bases with no gene match: 7. The CDR3 has 16 amino acids. CDR3 loop: CASSEGRDSYTDTQYF. The CDR3 DNA sequence: TGTGCCAGCAGTGAAGGACGGGACAGCTACACAGATACGCAGTATTTT.

This chain uses TRBV10-3 with TRBJ1-1; no definite D call. Deletions cut 5 bases from V and 3 bases from J, with 13 bases between. The CDR3 loop spans 14 amino acids. CDR1 and CDR2 from the germline V gene are ENHRY and SYGVKD. As DNA, the CDR3 is TGTGCCATCAGTCCTACGACCGGGGACACTGAAGCTTTCTTT. Encoded protein: CAISPTTGDTEAFF.

V is TRBV15 and J is TRBJ1-1; D gene ambiguous. CDR1 LNHNV and CDR2 YYDKDF come from the germline V gene (reference sequence). V lost 1 base, J lost 8 bases, and 11 bases lay in between. This CDR3 region has 13 residues. The CDR3 nucleotides read TGTGCCACCAGCAGAGGTGGCGAGACAGAAGCTTTCTTT. Its translation is CATSRGGETEAFF.

This chain uses TRBV30 with TRBJ1-5; D unclear. Germline V gene data show CDR1 as GTSNPN and CDR2 as SVGIG (reference sequence). Trimming stripped 0 bases from V and 0 bases from J, with 6 bases between. This CDR3 has 14 amino acids. The CDR3 coding sequence is TGTGCCTGGAGTGTAAGAGTTAGCAATCAGCCCCAGCATTTT. This translates into CAWSVRVSNQPQHF.

V gene TRBV18 combines with J gene TRBJ2-2; no clear D. The CDR3 runs to 16 residues. Trimming took 5 bases from V and 5 from J, leaving 18 bases between them. From germline, CDR1 is KGHSH and CDR2 LQKENI. The CDR3 spells CASSTSTGVSTGELFF. In DNA, the CDR3 is TGTGCCAGCTCAACCTCGACGGGTGTTTCGACCGGGGAGCTGTTTTTT.

The V and J genes are TRBV7-2 and TRBJ1-1; tentative D call: TRBD1 (5 bases). This CDR3 has 15 amino acids. Trimming took off 0 bases at V and 6 bases at J, with 14 bases between the two ends. The germline V gene has CDR1 SGHTA and CDR2 FQGNSA. The CDR3 loop is CASSLALGRGSEAFF. The CDR3 DNA sequence: TGTGCCAGCAGCTTAGCGCTGGGGAGGGGTTCTGAAGCTTTCTTT.

The chain has TRBV30 and TRBJ1-2, with 7 positions matching TRBD1. The CDR3 totals 16 residues. V shed 3 bases and J 4 bases; nucleotides not matched to a gene: 14. Germline assignment: CDR1 GTSNPN and CDR2 SVGIG (reference sequence). CDR3 DNA: TGTGCCTGGAGCGTCACGAGGACAGGCTTTGGCTATGGCTACACCTTC. It translates to CAWSVTRTGFGYGYTF.

The rearrangement joins TRBV7-8 to TRBJ1-4; D is uncertain. V dropped 5 bases and J dropped 8 bases, with 18 bases sitting between them. Per the germline V gene, CDR1 is SGHVS and CDR2 is FQNEAQ. The CDR3 sequence is 15 residues long. The CDR3 spells CASSPSIRSSEKLFF. Here the CDR3 DNA reads TGTGCCAGCAGCCCTAGCATCCGGTCGTCCGAAAAACTGTTTTTT.

This clone was observed once. The V call is TRBV21-1, the J call TRBJ1-3; the table's D call, TRBD1, has no DNA check behind it. TRBV21-1 is shown as a pseudogene. This CDR3 contains 19 residues. The CDR3, as DNA: TGTGCCAGCAGTCTTGAGACAGGGGGCGATAAACGCTCTGGAAACACCATATATTTT. It specifies CASSLETGGDKRSGNTIYF.

The V gene is TRBV7-2, the J gene TRBJ1-3; D uncertain. V was trimmed by 3 bases and J by 1 base, leaving 10 bases between them. The germline V gene encodes CDR1 SGHTA and CDR2 FQGNSA. CDR3 length: 15 residues. CDR3 bases: TGTGCCAGCAGCTTTACTAGGAGTTCTGGAAACACCATATATTTT. Protein: CASSFTRSSGNTIYF.

V gene TRBV5-1 combines with J gene TRBJ2-2; 7 bases line up with TRBD1. The V and J ends lost 3 bases and 5 bases, in that order; junction bases with no gene match: 10. The CDR3 has 16 amino acids. Germline V lookup: CDR1 SGHRS, CDR2 YFSETQ. CDR3 region: CASSWAGTVNTGELFF. CDR3 DNA: TGCGCCAGCAGCTGGGCCGGGACAGTGAATACCGGGGAGCTGTTTTTT. Looking up the rest from reference TRBV5-1 and TRBJ2-2 gives the full variable domain: KAGVTQTPRYLIKTRGQQVTLSCSPISGHRSVSWYQQTPGQGLQFLFEYFSETQRNKGNFPGRFSGRQFSNSRSEMNVSTLELGDSALYLCASSWAGTVNTGELFFGEGSRLTVL.

This chain connects TRBV29-1 to TRBJ1-1; D call uncertain. Germline loops: CDR1 SQVTM, CDR2 ANQGSEA. V was trimmed by 7 bases and J by 5 bases, leaving 17 bases between them. The CDR3 sequence is 13 residues long. CDR3 region: CSAVLGRRTEAFF. Here the CDR3 DNA reads TGCAGCGCTGTTTTAGGTAGGAGGACTGAAGCTTTCTTT.